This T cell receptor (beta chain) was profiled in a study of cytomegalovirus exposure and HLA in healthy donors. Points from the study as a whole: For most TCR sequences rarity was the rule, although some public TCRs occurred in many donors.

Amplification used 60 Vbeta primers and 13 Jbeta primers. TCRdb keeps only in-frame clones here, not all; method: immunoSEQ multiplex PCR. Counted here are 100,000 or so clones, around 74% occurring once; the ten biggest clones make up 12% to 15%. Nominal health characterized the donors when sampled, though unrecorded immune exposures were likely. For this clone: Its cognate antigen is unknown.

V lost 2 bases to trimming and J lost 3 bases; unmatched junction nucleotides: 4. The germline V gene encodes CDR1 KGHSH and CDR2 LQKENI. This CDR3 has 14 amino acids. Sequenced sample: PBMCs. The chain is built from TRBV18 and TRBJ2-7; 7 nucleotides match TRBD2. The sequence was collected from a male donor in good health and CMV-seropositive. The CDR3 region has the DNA TGTGCCAGCTCACCAGAGCGGGACTACTACGAGCAGTACTTC. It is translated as CASSPERDYYEQYF.